The T cell receptor beta chain described here comes from a study of post-analysis software for immune sequencing data. Study-level findings and limits: When patients were compared with controls, four or five TRBV segments were more frequent, TRBV5-6, TRBV5-1 and TRBV20-1 among them.

This CDR3 spans 13 amino acids. Germline V gene lookup returns CDR1 KGHSH and CDR2 LQKENI. V was shortened by 4 bases and J by 6 bases, with 13 bases between the two germline ends. The TCR beta cDNA libraries contained unique molecular identifiers. TCRdb re-analysed the PCR reads in MiXCR, keeping a single row per CDR3 protein. Of fewer than 550,000 distinct CDR3 sequences in the sample, around 34% were seen once. On this clonotype: What it binds is not known.

The V and J genes are TRBV18 and TRBJ2-7; D may match TRBD1 or TRBD2 (6 bases each). Sequences were obtained from blood. The TCR sequence derives from a girl aged 2-17 years with multiple sclerosis. DNA for the CDR3: TGTGCCAGCTCACTCGGGGGCAAGAGCGAGCAGTACTTC. As protein: CASSLGGKSEQYF.